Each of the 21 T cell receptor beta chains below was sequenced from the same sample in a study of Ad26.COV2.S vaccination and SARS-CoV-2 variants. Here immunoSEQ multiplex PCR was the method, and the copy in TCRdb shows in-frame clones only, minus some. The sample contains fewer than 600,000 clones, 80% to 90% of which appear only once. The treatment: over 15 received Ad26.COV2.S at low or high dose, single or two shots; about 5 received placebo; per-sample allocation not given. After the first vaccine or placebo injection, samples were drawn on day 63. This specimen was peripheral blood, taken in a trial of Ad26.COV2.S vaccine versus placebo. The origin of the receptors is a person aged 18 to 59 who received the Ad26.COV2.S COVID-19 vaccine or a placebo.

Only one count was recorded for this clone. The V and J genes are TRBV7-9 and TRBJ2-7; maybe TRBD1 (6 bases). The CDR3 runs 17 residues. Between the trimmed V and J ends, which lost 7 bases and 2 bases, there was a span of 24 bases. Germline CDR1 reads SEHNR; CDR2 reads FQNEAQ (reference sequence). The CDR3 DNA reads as TGTGCCAGCACCTCCAGCGGTGGCACAGGGTCCCCCTACGAGCAGTACTTC. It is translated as CASTSSGGTGSPYEQYF. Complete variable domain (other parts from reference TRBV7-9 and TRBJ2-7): DTGVSQNPRHKITKRGQNVTFRCDPISEHNRLYWYRQTLGQGPEFLTYFQNEAQLEKSRLLSDRFSAERPKGSFSTLEIQRTEQGDSAMYLCASTSSGGTGSPYEQYFGPGTRLTVT.

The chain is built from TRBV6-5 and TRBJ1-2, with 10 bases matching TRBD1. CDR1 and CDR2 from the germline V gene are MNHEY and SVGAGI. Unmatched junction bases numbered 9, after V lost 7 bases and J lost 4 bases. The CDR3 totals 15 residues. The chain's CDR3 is CASNIHGTGAYGYTF. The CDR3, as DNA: TGTGCCAGCAACATCCATGGGACAGGGGCCTATGGCTACACCTTC.

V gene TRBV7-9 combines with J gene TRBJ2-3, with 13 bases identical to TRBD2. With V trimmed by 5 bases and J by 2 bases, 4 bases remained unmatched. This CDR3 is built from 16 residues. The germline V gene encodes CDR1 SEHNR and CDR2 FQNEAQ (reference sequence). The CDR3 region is CASSILAGGPTDTQYF. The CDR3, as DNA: TGTGCCAGCAGCATACTAGCGGGGGGGCCCACAGATACGCAGTATTTT.

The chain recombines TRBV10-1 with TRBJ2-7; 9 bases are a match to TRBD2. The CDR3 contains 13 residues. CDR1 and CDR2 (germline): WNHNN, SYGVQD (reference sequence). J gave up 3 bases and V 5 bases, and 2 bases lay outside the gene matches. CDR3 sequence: CASSSGRNYEQYF. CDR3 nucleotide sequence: TGCGCCAGCAGTAGCGGGAGGAACTACGAGCAGTACTTC.

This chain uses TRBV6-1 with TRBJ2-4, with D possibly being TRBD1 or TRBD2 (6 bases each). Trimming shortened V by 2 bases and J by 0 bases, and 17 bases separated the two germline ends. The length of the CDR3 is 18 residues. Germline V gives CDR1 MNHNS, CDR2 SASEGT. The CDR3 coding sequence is TGTGCCAGCAGTGAAAGGATGCTCGGGGGCCTAGCCAAAAACATTCAGTACTTC. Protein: CASSERMLGGLAKNIQYF.

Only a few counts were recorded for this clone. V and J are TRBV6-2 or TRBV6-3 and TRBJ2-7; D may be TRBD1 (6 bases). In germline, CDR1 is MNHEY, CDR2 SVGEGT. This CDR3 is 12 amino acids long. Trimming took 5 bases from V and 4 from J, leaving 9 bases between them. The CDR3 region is CASSTTGYEQYF. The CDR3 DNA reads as TGTGCCAGCAGTACGACAGGATACGAGCAGTACTTC.

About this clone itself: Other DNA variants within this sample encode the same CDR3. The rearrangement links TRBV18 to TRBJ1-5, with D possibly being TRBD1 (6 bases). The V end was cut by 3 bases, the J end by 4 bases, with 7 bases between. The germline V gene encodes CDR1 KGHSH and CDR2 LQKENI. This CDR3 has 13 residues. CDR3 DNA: TGTGCCAGCTCACCCGACAGGAATCAGCCCCAGCATTTT. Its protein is CASSPDRNQPQHF.

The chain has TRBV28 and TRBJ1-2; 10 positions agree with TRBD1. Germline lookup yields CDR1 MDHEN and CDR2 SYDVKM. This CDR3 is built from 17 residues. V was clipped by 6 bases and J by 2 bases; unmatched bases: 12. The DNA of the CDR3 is TGTGCCAGCAGCAGACCGGGACAGGGGCGCGGAAACTATGGCTACACCTTC. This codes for CASSRPGQGRGNYGYTF.

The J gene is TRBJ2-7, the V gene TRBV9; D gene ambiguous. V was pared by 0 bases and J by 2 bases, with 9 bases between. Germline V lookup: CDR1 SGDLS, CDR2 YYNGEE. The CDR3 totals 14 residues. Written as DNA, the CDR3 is TGTGCCAGCAGCGTAGCAGACGGAACCTACGAGCAGTACTTC. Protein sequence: CASSVADGTYEQYF.

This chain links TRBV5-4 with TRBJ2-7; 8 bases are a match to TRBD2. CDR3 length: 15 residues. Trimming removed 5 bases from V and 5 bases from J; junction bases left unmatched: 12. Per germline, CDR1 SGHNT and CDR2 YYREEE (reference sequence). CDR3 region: CASSFPGTRVHEQYF. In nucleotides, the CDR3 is TGTGCCAGCAGTTTTCCCGGGACTAGGGTCCACGAGCAGTACTTC.

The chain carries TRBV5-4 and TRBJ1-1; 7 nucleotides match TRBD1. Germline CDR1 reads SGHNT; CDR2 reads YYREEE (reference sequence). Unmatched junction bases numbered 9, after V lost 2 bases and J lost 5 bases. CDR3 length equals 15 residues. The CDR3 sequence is CASSFMDRRGTEAFF. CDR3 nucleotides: TGTGCCAGCAGCTTCATGGACAGGAGAGGTACTGAAGCTTTCTTT.

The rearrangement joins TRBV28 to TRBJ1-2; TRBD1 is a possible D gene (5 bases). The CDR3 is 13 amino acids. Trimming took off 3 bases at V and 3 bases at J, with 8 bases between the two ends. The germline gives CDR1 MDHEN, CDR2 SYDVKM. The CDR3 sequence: CASSFGGDYGYTF. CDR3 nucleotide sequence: TGTGCCAGCAGTTTTGGAGGGGACTATGGCTACACCTTC.

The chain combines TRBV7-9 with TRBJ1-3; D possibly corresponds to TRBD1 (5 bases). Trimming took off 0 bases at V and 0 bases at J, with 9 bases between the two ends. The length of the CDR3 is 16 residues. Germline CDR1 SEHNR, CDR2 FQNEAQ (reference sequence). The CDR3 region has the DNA TGTGCCAGCAGCTTAGCGCTGGGGGTCTCTGGAAACACCATATATTTT. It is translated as CASSLALGVSGNTIYF.

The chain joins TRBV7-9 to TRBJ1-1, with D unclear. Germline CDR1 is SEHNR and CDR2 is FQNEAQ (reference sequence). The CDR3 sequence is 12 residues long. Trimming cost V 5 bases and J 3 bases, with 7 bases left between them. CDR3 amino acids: CASSSHYTEAFF. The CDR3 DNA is TGTGCCAGCAGCAGCCATTACACTGAAGCTTTCTTT.

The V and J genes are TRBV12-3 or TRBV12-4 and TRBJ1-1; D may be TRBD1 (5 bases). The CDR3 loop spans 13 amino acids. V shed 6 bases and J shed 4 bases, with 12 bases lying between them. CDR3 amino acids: CASSSSRGTEAFF. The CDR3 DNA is TGTGCCAGCAGCTCGTCTAGGGGCACTGAAGCTTTCTTT.

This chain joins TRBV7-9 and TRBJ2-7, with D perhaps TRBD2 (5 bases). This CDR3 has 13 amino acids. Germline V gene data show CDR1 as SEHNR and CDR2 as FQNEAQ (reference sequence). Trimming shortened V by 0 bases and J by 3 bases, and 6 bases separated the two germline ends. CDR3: CASSLARDYEQYF. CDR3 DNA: TGTGCCAGCAGCTTAGCCCGGGACTACGAGCAGTACTTC.

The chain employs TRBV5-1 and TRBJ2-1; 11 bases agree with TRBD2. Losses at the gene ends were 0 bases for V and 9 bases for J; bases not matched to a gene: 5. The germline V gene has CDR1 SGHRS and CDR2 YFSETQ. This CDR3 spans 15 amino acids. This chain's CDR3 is CASSLVLAGGGEQFF. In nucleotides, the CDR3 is TGCGCCAGCAGCTTGGTCCTAGCGGGGGGAGGTGAGCAGTTCTTC.

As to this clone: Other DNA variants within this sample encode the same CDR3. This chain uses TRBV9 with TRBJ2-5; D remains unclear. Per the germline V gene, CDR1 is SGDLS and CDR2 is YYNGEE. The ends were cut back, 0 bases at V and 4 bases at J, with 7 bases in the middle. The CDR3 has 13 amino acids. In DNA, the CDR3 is TGTGCCAGCAGCGTAGGTTTGGGAGAGACCCAGTACTTC. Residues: CASSVGLGETQYF.

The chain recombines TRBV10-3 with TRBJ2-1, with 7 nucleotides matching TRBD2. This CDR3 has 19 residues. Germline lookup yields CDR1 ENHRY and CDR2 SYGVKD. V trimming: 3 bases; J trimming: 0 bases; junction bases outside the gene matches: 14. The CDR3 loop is CAISELKGRREVSYNEQFF. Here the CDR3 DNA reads TGTGCCATCAGTGAACTAAAAGGGAGACGGGAGGTCTCCTACAATGAGCAGTTCTTC.

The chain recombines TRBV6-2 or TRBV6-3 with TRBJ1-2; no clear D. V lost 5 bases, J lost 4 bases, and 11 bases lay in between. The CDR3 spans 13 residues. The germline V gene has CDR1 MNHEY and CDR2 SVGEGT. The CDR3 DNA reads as TGTGCCAGCAGTGACGGACGTCTCTATGGCTACACCTTC. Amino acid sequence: CASSDGRLYGYTF.

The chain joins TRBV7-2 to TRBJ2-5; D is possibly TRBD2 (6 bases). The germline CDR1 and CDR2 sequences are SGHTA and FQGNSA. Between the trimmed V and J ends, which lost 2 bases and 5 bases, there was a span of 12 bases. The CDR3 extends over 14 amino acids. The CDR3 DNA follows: TGTGCCAGCAGCTTATACGGGAGCGGGGAGACCCAGTACTTC. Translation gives CASSLYGSGETQYF.